This TCR beta chain emerged from a study of blood T cells in healthy people across ages. As for the study in general: Every two T cells gave about one barcoded beta molecule via template switching.

A few counts support this clonotype. Germline V lookup: CDR1 DFQATT, CDR2 SNEGSKA (reference sequence). The J segment lost 2 bases and the V segment lost 8 bases, leaving 12 bases of the junction unmatched. The CDR3 sequence is 15 residues long. The study drew donors from healthy Caucasian individuals in Russia aged 6 to 90. A second about 6 to 12 cycle PCR used barcoded and J-beta primers. Each CDR3 protein gets one entry after TCRdb re-called the 5' RACE reads with MiXCR. The profile covers 850,000 or so distinct CDR3 sequences, with under 35% appearing a single time and 17% taken by the ten largest.

The rearrangement links TRBV20-1 to TRBJ2-3, with TRBD2 matching 8 bases. The sample consisted of blood. This clonotype originated in a woman over 75 in good health. As DNA, the CDR3 is TGCAGTTACCGGGGGGGGCGGGGGGTCACAGATACGCAGTATTTT. Translating gives CSYRGGRGVTDTQYF.